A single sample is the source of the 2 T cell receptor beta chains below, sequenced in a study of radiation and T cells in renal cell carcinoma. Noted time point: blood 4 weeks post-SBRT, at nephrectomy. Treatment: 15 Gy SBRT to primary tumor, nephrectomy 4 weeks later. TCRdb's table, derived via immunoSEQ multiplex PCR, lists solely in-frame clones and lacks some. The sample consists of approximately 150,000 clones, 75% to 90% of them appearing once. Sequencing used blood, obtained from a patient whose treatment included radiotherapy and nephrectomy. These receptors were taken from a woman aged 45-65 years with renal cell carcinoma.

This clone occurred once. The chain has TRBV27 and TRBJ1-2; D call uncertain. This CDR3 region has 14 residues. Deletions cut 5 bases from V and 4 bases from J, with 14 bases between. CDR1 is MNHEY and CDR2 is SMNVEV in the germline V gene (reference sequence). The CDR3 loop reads CASSPRVNTYGYTF. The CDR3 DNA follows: TGTGCCAGCAGTCCTCGGGTAAACACCTATGGCTACACCTTC.

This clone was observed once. The CDR3 loop reads CASSASGSGHTGELFF. The DNA for the CDR3 is TGTGCCAGCAGCGCGAGCGGGAGTGGGCACACCGGGGAGCTGTTTTTT. The rearrangement joins TRBV7-9 to TRBJ2-2; 8 positions agree with TRBD2. CDR1 and CDR2 from the germline V gene are SEHNR and FQNEAQ (reference sequence). The V gene end was trimmed by 5 bases and the J gene end by 3 bases; junction bases not matched to a gene: 8. CDR3 length: 16 amino acids.